Only a few counts were recorded for the clone carrying this TCR beta chain. Trimming took 0 bases from V and 8 from J, leaving 7 bases between them. The CDR3 runs to 12 residues. Germline CDR1 and CDR2: MNHNY and SVGAGI (reference sequence). These data belong to a study of T-cell memory formation after mild COVID-19. Study-level background: TCR clusters largely stayed donor specific.

Via MiXCR, TCRdb re-called the 5' RACE reads, giving one row per CDR3 protein. Of about 360,000 distinct CDR3 sequences listed, under 15% are singletons. This chain joins TRBV6-6 and TRBJ1-1; D is undetermined. Sequencing was performed on PBMCs or a T cell subset sorted from them (not recorded which). This sequence was found in a man aged 18 to 30 who had mild COVID-19 (a few samples of this study predate the infection). Cell type and time point are not known. The CDR3 reads CASSYSRREAFF. DNA of the CDR3: TGTGCCAGCAGTTACTCGAGAAGGGAAGCTTTCTTT.